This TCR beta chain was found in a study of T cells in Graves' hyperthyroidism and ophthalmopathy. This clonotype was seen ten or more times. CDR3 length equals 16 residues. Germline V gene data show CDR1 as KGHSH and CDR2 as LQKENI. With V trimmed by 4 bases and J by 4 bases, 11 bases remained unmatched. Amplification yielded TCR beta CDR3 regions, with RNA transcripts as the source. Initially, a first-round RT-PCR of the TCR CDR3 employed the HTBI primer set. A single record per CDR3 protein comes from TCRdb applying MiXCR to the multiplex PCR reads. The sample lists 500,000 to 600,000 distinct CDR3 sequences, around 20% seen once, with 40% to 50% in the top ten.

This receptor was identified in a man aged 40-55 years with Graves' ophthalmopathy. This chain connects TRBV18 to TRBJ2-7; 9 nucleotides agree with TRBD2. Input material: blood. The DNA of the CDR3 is TGTGCCAGCTCACGGGAACTTAGCGGGAGTCTTTACGAGCAGTACTTC. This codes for CASSRELSGSLYEQYF.